This T cell receptor (beta chain) was retrieved from a study of CD8 T cells in ankylosing spondylitis. This clonotype appeared a few times. Its antigen is as yet unknown. TCRdb re-called the 5' RACE reads with MiXCR, one entry per CDR3 protein. The sample includes 700,000 to 850,000 distinct CDR3 sequences, 12% of them seen just once. The CDR3 covers 14 residues. V dropped 5 bases and J dropped 7 bases, with 17 bases sitting between them. CDR1 MNHNS and CDR2 SASEGT come from the germline V gene. The study's findings and limits: Typical of ankylosing spondylitis blood, it appeared, was a TCR beta motif of under 10 highly homologous variants.

Material: blood, either unsorted or a sorted T cell fraction (not recorded which). The receptor was derived from a male donor with ankylosing spondylitis. The chain uses TRBV6-1 and TRBJ1-2; a weak D match, TRBD1 (5 bases). CDR3 amino acids: CASSPRAHRGGYTF. The CDR3 coding sequence is TGTGCCAGCAGTCCCCGCGCCCATAGGGGTGGCTACACCTTC.